This T cell receptor (beta chain) was recovered during a study of PD-1 blockade in classical Hodgkin lymphoma. With respect to this clone: Its antigen is as yet unknown.

Sequencing used immunoSEQ multiplex PCR; TCRdb keeps in-frame clones, though not all of them. The sample has around 40,000 clones, over 55% seen once. Study results and limitations: Newly diagnosed patients reportedly trailed healthy donors in baseline TCR diversity. CD4+ TCR diversity climbed significantly by C4D1, unlike CD8+ TCR diversity.

Per germline, CDR1 MNHEY and CDR2 SMNVEV (reference sequence). Deletions cut 2 bases from V and 6 bases from J, with 12 bases between. This CDR3 region has 14 residues. Each patient experienced a relapse that followed autologous stem cell transplantation, and brentuximab vedotin exposure varied. This clonotype originated in a human donor with classical Hodgkin lymphoma. The material was peripheral blood mononuclear cells (PBMCs), obtained at baseline. V and J are TRBV27 and TRBJ2-3, with D perhaps TRBD1 (5 bases). The DNA of the CDR3 is TGTGCCAGCAGTTTAATCACAGGATCGGATACGCAGTATTTT. It translates to CASSLITGSDTQYF.